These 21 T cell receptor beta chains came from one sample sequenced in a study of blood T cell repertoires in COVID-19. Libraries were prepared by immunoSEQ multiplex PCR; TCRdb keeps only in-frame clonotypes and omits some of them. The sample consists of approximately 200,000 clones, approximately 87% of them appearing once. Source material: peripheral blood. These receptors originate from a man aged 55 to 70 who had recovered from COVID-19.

The CDR3 nucleotides are TGTGCCAGTAGTATAACTGGAACAGGTGGGGAGCTGTTTTTT. It codes for CASSITGTGGELFF. The rearrangement joins TRBV19 to TRBJ2-2; D perhaps matches TRBD1 (5 bases). This CDR3 comprises 14 residues. Trimming stripped 2 bases from V and 8 bases from J, with 12 bases between. Germline lookup yields CDR1 LNHDA and CDR2 SQIVND (reference sequence).

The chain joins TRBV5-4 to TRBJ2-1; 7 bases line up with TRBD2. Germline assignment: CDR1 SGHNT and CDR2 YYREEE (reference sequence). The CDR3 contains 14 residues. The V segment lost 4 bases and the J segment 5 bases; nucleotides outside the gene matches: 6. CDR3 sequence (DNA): TGTGCCAGCAGCAGGGGAGGGAGAAACAATGAGCAGTTCTTC. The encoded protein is CASSRGGRNNEQFF.

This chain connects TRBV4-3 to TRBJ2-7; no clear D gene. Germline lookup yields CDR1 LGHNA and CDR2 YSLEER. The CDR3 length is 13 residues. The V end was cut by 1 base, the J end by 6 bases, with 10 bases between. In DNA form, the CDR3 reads TGCGCCAGCAGCCAAGCCGACAAGGCCGAGCAGTACTTC. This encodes CASSQADKAEQYF.

CDR3 coding DNA: TGTGCCAGCAGCCCCACAGGGGTACAGCAAGAGCAGTTCTTC. This translates into CASSPTGVQQEQFF. The chain is built from TRBV7-7 and TRBJ2-1; TRBD1 agrees at 7 bases. With 5 bases clipped from V and 10 bases from J, the junction kept 11 bases outside the gene matches. The CDR3 contains 14 residues. CDR1 and CDR2 from the germline V gene are SSHAT and FNYEAQ (reference sequence). Complete variable domain (other parts from reference TRBV7-7 and TRBJ2-1): GAGVSQSPRYKVTKRGQDVTLRCDPISSHATLYWYQQALGQGPEFLTYFNYEAQPDKSGLPSDRFSAERPEGSISTLTIQRTEQRDSAMYRCASSPTGVQQEQFFGPGTRLTVL.

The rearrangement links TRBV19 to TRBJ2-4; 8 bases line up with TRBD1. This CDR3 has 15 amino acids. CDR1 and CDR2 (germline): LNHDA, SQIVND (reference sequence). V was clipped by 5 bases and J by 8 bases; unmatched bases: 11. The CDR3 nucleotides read TGTGCCAGTAGTCAAAACCGGGACAGGAAGGACATTCAGTACTTC. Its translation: CASSQNRDRKDIQYF.

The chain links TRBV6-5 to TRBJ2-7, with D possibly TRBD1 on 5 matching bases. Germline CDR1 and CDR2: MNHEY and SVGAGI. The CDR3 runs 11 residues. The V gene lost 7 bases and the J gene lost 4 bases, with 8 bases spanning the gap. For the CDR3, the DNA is TGTGCCAGCAATAGGGGATACGAGCAGTACTTC. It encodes CASNRGYEQYF.

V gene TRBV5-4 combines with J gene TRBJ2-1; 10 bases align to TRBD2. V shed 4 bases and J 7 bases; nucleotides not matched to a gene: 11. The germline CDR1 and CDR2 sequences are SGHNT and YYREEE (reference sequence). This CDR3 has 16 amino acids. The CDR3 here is CASSTGLAGVGNEQFF. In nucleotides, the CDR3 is TGTGCCAGCAGCACCGGTCTAGCGGGAGTTGGGAATGAGCAGTTCTTC.

CDR3 protein: CASSLQGIRRTGPDEQYF. The CDR3 DNA is TGTGCCAGCAGCCTACAGGGGATTAGGCGGACAGGGCCAGACGAGCAGTACTTC. The V gene is TRBV21-1, the J gene TRBJ2-7; TRBD1 is the table's D call and was not checked against the DNA. TRBV21-1 is a documented pseudogene. The CDR3 covers 18 residues.

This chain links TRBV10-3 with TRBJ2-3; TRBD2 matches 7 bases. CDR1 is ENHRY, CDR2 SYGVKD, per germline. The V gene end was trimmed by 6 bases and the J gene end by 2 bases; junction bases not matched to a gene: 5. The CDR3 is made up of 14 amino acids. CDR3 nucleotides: TGTGCCATCAGGACCGGGACTACCACAGATACGCAGTATTTT. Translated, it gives CAIRTGTTTDTQYF.

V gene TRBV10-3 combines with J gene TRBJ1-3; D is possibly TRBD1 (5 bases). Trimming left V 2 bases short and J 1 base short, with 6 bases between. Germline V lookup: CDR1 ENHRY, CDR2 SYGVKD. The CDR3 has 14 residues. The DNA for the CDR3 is TGTGCCATCAGTGAGCCAGGGTCTGGAAACACCATATATTTT. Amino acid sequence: CAISEPGSGNTIYF.

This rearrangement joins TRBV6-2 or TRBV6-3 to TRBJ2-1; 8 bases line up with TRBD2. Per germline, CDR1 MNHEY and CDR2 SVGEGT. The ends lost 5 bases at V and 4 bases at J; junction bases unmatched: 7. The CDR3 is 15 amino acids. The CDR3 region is CASSQSGGLYNEQFF. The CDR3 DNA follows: TGTGCCAGCAGTCAGAGCGGGGGCCTTTACAATGAGCAGTTCTTC.

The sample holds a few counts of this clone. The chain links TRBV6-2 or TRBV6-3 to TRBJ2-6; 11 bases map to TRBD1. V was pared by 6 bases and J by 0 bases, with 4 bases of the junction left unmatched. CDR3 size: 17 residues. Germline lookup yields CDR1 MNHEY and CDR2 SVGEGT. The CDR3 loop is CASSRTGGNSGANVLTF. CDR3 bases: TGTGCCAGCAGCCGGACAGGGGGCAACTCTGGGGCCAACGTCCTGACTTTC.

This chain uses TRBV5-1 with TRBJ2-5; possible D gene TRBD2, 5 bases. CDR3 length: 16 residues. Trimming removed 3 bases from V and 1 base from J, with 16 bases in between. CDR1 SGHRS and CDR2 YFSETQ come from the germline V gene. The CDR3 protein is CASSSHGSGPQETQYF. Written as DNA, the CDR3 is TGCGCCAGCAGCTCCCACGGAAGCGGACCCCAAGAGACCCAGTACTTC.

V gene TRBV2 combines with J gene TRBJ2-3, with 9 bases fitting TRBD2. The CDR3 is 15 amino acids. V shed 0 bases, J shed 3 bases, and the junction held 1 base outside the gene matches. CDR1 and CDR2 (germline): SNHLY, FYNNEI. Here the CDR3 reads CASSEASGSTDTQYF. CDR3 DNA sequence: TGTGCCAGCAGTGAAGCTAGCGGGAGTACAGATACGCAGTATTTT.

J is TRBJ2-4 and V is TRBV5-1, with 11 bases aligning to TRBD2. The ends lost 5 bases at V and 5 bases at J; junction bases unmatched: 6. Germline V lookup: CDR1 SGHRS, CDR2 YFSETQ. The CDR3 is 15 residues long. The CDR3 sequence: CASRRGLAEENIQYF. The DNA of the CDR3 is TGCGCCAGCAGGCGGGGACTAGCGGAAGAAAACATTCAGTACTTC.

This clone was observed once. The CDR3 coding sequence is TGTGCCAGCAGCCCGACTAGCGGGCATATCTACGAGCAGTACTTC. Translation: CASSPTSGHIYEQYF. The rearrangement uses TRBV3-1 (or the pseudogene TRBV3-2) and TRBJ2-7, with 10 nucleotides matching TRBD2. CDR3 size: 15 residues. Germline CDR1 reads LGHDT; CDR2 reads YNNKEL (reference sequence). The trim removed 4 bases at V and 3 bases at J, leaving 6 bases unmatched.

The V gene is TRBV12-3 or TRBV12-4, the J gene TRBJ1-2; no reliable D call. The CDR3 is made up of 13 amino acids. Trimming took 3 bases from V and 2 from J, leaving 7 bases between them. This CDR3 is CASSLNSNYGYTF. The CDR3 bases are TGTGCCAGCAGTTTGAACAGCAACTATGGCTACACCTTC.

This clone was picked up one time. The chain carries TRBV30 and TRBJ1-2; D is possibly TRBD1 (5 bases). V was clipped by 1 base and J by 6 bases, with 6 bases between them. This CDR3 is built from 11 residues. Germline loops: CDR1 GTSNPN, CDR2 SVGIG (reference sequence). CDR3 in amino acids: CAWSARDGYTF. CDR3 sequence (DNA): TGTGCCTGGAGTGCCAGGGATGGCTACACCTTC.

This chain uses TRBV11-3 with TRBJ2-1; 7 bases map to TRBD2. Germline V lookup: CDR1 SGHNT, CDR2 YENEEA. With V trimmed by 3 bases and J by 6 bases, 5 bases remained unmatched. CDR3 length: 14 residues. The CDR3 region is CASSLASGTNEQFF. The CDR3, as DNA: TGTGCCAGCAGCTTGGCTAGCGGAACCAATGAGCAGTTCTTC.

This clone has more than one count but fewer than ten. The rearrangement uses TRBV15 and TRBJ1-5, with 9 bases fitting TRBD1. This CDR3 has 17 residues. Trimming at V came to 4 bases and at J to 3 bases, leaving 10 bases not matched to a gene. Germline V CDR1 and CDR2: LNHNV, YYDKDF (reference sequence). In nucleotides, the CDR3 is TGTGCCACCAGCAAGGACAGGGGATTGAGAAACAATCAGCCCCAGCATTTT. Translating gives CATSKDRGLRNNQPQHF.

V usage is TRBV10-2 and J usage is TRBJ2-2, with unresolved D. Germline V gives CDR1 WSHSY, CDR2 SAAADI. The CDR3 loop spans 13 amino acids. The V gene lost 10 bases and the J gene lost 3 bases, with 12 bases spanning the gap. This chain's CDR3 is CATIRGDTGELFF. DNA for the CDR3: TGCGCCACCATCAGAGGCGACACCGGGGAGCTGTTTTTT.